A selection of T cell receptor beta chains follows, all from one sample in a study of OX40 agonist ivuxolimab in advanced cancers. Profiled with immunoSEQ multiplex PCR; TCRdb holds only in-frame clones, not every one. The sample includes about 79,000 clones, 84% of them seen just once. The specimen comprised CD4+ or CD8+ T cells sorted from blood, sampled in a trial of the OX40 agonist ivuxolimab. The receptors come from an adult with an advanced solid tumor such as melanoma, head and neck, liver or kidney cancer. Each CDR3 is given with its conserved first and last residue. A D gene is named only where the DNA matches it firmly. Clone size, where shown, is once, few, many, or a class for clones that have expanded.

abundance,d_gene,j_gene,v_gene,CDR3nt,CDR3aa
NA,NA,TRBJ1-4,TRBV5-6,TGTGCCAGCAGCCGACAGGAGATGACAACTAATGAAAAACTGTTTTTT,CASSRQEMTTNEKLFF
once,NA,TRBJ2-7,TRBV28,TGTGCCAGCAGTTTGGGGGGCGGGGTGGCGTACGAGCAGTACTTC,CASSLGGGVAYEQYF
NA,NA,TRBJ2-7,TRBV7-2,TGTGCCAGCAGCCCGGCCAACGCCCCCGAGCAGTACTTC,CASSPANAPEQYF
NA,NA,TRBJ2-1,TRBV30,TGTGCCTGGAGACGGGTAAGGGGAGGCTACAATGAGCAGTTCTTC,CAWRRVRGGYNEQFF
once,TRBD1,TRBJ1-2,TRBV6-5,TGTGCCAGCAGTCTGACAGGGTTATATGGCTACACCTTC,CASSLTGLYGYTF
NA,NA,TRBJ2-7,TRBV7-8,TGTGCCAGCAGCCCCGACTACGAGCAGTACTTC,CASSPDYEQYF
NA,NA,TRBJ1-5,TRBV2,TGTGCCAGCAGGGGGGACGGTCACAATCAGCCCCAGCATTTT,CASRGDGHNQPQHF
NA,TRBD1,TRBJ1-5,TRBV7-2,TGTGCCAGCAGCTTCGGGACAGTAGGGCAGCCCCAGCATTTT,CASSFGTVGQPQHF
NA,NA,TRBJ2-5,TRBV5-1,TGCGCCAGCAGCATCTCCGGGACAACCGTCCAAGAGACCCAGTACTTC,CASSISGTTVQETQYF
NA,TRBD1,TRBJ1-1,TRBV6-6,TGTGCCAGCCGGACTAGGGGGCAGGGGGTGGGTGAAGCTTTCTTT,CASRTRGQGVGEAFF
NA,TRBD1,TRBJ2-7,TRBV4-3,TGCGCCAGCAGCCAAGAACGACAGGGGTCCTACGAGCAGTACTTC,CASSQERQGSYEQYF
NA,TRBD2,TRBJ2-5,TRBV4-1,TGCGCCAGCAGTACTAGCGGGGACCAAGAGACCCAGTACTTC,CASSTSGDQETQYF
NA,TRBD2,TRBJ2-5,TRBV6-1,TGTGCCAGCACCGGACTAGCGGAAGAGACCCAGTACTTC,CASTGLAEETQYF
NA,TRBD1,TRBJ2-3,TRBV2,TGTGCCAGCAGGGGGACAGTCGCAGATACGCAGTATTTT,CASRGTVADTQYF
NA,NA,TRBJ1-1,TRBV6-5,TGTGCCAGCCGGGTGGGACACATGAACACTGAAGCTTTCTTT,CASRVGHMNTEAFF
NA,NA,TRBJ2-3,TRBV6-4,TGTGCCAGCAGTGACCTCCCCTGGGAGGCTAGCACAGATACGCAGTATTTT,CASSDLPWEASTDTQYF
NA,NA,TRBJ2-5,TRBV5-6,TGTGCCAGCAGCTTGGTAGAGGAGACCCAGTACTTC,CASSLVEETQYF
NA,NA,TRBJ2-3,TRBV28,TGTGCCAGCAGCCCCGGAGGGGCAGCGGCAGATACGCAGTATTTT,CASSPGGAAADTQYF
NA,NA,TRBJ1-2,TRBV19,TGTGCCAGTCGACCGCCAGGGAGGGATGGCTACACCTTC,CASRPPGRDGYTF
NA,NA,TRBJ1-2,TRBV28,TGTGCCAGCAGTTCCCCCTCCGCAGGGGAATATGGCTACACCTTC,CASSSPSAGEYGYTF
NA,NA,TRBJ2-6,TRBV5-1,TGCGCCAGCAGCCCGGACCCTTCTGGGGCCAACGTCCTGACTTTC,CASSPDPSGANVLTF
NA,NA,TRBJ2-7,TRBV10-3,TGTGCCATCAGTGAGTCGAAAGGGCGCTCCTACGAGCAGTACTTC,CAISESKGRSYEQYF
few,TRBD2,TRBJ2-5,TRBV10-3,TGTGCCATCAGTGCCTTCCTAGCGGGGGGCGGGGAGACCCAGTACTTC,CAISAFLAGGGETQYF
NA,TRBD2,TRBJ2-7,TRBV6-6,TGTGCCAGCAGTCTAAGCCCTAGCGGTGCCTCCTACGAGCAGTACTTC,CASSLSPSGASYEQYF
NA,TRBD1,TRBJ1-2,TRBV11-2,TGTGCCAGCAGCCACAGGGGGGCGACTGGCTACACCTTC,CASSHRGATGYTF